The rows below give T cell receptor beta chains drawn from one sample of a study of T cell responses to AZD1222 COVID-19 vaccine. Sequencing was performed with immunoSEQ multiplex PCR; in TCRdb, only in-frame clones are kept and a portion is missing. The sample lists tens of thousands of clones, roughly nine tenths occurring once. The sequenced sample was peripheral blood, obtained on day 0 of AZD1222 vaccination. The source is an adult in good health. Each CDR3 is given with its conserved first and last residue. A D gene is named only where the DNA matches it firmly. Some rows have no size entry. The others give once, few or many, or a class for an expanded clone.

TRBV27	-	-	TRBJ1-3	CASSNRVRSPGNTIYF	TGTGCCAGCAGTAATAGGGTTAGAAGTCCCGGAAACACCATATATTTT
TRBV25-1	-	TRBD1	TRBJ1-1	CASSEFFQGANEAFF	TGTGCCAGCAGTGAATTTTTTCAGGGGGCGAATGAAGCTTTCTTT
TRBV10-2	-	-	TRBJ1-1	CASSRFAETEAFF	TGCGCCAGCAGCCGATTTGCAGAGACTGAAGCTTTCTTT
TRBV6-5	-	TRBD1	TRBJ1-5	CASSLRRGLGNQPQHF	TGTGCCAGCAGTTTACGAAGGGGGCTGGGCAATCAGCCCCAGCATTTT
TRBV6-5	-	TRBD1	TRBJ1-2	CASSTTGYYGYTF	TGTGCCAGCAGTACGACAGGGTACTATGGCTACACCTTC
TRBV15	-	-	TRBJ2-3	CATSRGGSGTDTQYF	TGTGCCACCAGCAGAGGGGGGTCCGGGACAGATACGCAGTATTTT
TRBV10-1	-	-	TRBJ1-4	CASSAHVNEKLFF	TGCGCCAGCAGTGCACATGTTAATGAAAAACTGTTTTTT
TRBV27	-	-	TRBJ2-2	CASSKRQAANTGELFF	TGTGCCAGCAGTAAACGACAGGCTGCGAACACCGGGGAGCTGTTTTTT
TRBV9	-	-	TRBJ2-1	CASSTPAGLTMKQFF	TGTGCCAGCAGCACTCCAGCGGGTCTTACAATGAAGCAGTTCTTC
TRBV30	-	-	TRBJ1-6	CAWSATGWSSPLHF	TGTGCCTGGAGTGCGACAGGCTGGAGTTCACCCCTCCACTTT
TRBV28	-	-	TRBJ1-4	CASSFKRGFNEKLFF	TGTGCCAGCAGTTTTAAAAGGGGCTTTAATGAAAAACTGTTTTTT
TRBV7-9	-	-	TRBJ1-1	CASSPSTKKEAFF	TGTGCCAGCAGCCCCTCCACCAAGAAAGAAGCTTTCTTT
TRBV19	-	TRBD1	TRBJ1-5	CASSIDKGQVRYQPQHF	TGTGCCAGTAGTATAGATAAGGGACAGGTTAGGTATCAGCCCCAGCATTTT
TRBV14	-	-	TRBJ1-2	CASSQDLIDYGYTF	TGTGCCAGCAGCCAAGATCTGATAGACTATGGCTACACCTTC
TRBV2	few	-	TRBJ2-1	CASNVIRDNPAQFF	TGTGCCAGCAACGTTATCCGGGACAACCCCGCGCAGTTCTTC
TRBV14	-	TRBD2	TRBJ2-1	CASSPSGTFSSYNEQFF	TGTGCCAGCAGCCCCAGCGGGACCTTTAGCTCCTACAATGAGCAGTTCTTC
TRBV24-1	-	-	TRBJ2-3	CATSDGGTFTDTQYF	TGTGCCACCTCCGATGGCGGGACGTTCACAGATACGCAGTATTTT
TRBV5-1	-	-	TRBJ2-3	CASSLASATDTQYF	TGCGCCAGCAGCTTGGCTAGCGCCACAGATACGCAGTATTTT
TRBV30	-	-	TRBJ2-1	CARSVDRNEQFF	TGTGCCCGGAGCGTAGACAGAAATGAGCAGTTCTTC
TRBV18	-	TRBD1	TRBJ2-3	CASSPDRGTDTQYF	TGTGCCAGCTCACCAGACAGGGGCACAGATACGCAGTATTTT
TRBV9	-	-	TRBJ2-7	CASSPGAAPYEQYF	TGTGCCAGCAGCCCCGGGGCAGCACCCTACGAGCAGTACTTC
TRBV2	-	TRBD2	TRBJ2-1	CASLVGSGGVNEQFF	TGTGCCAGTCTTGTCGGGTCGGGAGGGGTAAATGAGCAGTTCTTC
TRBV7-9	few	-	TRBJ1-4	CASSLSTSTNEKLFF	TGTGCCAGCAGCTTATCCACCTCAACTAATGAAAAACTGTTTTTT
TRBV6-5	once	-	TRBJ2-1	CASSYFTRGPYNEQFF	TGTGCCAGCAGTTACTTCACCCGGGGGCCCTACAATGAGCAGTTCTTC
TRBV28	-	-	TRBJ1-2	CASSLPPGYGYTF	TGTGCCAGCAGCCTACCCCCGGGCTATGGCTACACCTTC
TRBV6-5	-	-	TRBJ1-1	CASTHTGELNTEAFF	TGTGCCAGCACTCACACAGGCGAATTGAACACTGAAGCTTTCTTT
TRBV10-2	-	-	TRBJ2-4	CADPGTWNIQYF	TGCGCCGACCCCGGGACTTGGAACATTCAGTACTTC
TRBV19	-	TRBD1	TRBJ1-5	CASSMRQGARYSNQPQHF	TGTGCCAGTAGCATGAGACAGGGGGCTCGGTATAGCAATCAGCCCCAGCATTTT
TRBV6-5	few	TRBD1	TRBJ1-6	CASRDDRGSPLHF	TGTGCCAGCCGGGATGACAGGGGTTCACCCCTCCACTTT
TRBV6-5	-	-	TRBJ1-5	CASRGDRLSEPQHF	TGTGCCAGCAGGGGTGACAGGTTAAGTGAGCCCCAGCATTTT
TRBV7-2	-	-	TRBJ1-3	CASSAGIGNTIYF	TGTGCCAGCAGTGCAGGGATCGGAAACACCATATATTTT
TRBV4-1	-	-	TRBJ2-1	CASSQEPGGLAEHIYNEQFF	TGCGCCAGCAGCCAAGAACCCGGGGGGCTAGCCGAACATATCTACAATGAGCAGTTCTTC
TRBV9	-	-	TRBJ2-7	CASSPRTDYYEQYF	TGTGCCAGCAGCCCCAGGACCGATTACTACGAGCAGTACTTC
TRBV12-3/TRBV12-4	-	TRBD1	TRBJ2-5	CASSLTGKETQYF	TGTGCCAGCAGTTTGACAGGGAAAGAGACCCAGTACTTC
TRBV18	-	-	TRBJ1-6	CASSPEGTGGSPLHF	TGTGCCAGCTCACCAGAGGGAACGGGGGGTTCACCCCTCCACTTT
TRBV7-9	-	-	TRBJ1-2	CASSSQGLYGYTF	TGTGCCAGCAGCTCGCAGGGGTTATATGGCTACACCTTC
TRBV27	-	-	TRBJ1-2	CASSYRSGAGGYTF	TGTGCCAGCAGTTACCGGAGCGGGGCAGGGGGCTACACCTTC